This T cell receptor beta chain was found in a study of blood T cells in healthy people across ages. Study-level points and caveats: Roughly linearly, TCR beta diversity per million T cells fell as age increased.

A word on this clonotype: Its antigen is not known.

A J-beta primer mix and a sample-barcoded 5' primer were used in a second PCR of roughly 6 to 12 cycles. Any given sample supplied a minimum of 2.5 million CDR3-containing paired-end reads. Via MiXCR, TCRdb re-called the 5' RACE reads, giving one row per CDR3 protein. The sample consists of about 720,000 distinct CDR3 sequences, just under 25% of them appearing once. This sample was shared with a second study, whose subject was T cells of mothers and their children.

This TCR came from a boy under 18 in good health. Sequenced sample: blood.

In DNA form, the CDR3 reads TGTGCCAGCAGTTTTACCGGGACAGGCCAGGGAGAGACCCAGTACTTC. It translates to CASSFTGTGQGETQYF. The V call is TRBV11-2, the J call TRBJ2-5; 8 bases map to TRBD1. V was pared by 6 bases and J by 4 bases, with 13 bases of the junction left unmatched. Germline V gene lookup returns CDR1 SGHAT and CDR2 FQNNGV. The CDR3 is 16 residues long. Combining the CDR3 with reference TRBV11-2 and TRBJ2-5 gives the whole variable domain EAGVAQSPRYKIIEKRQSVAFWCNPISGHATLYWYQQILGQGPKLLIQFQNNGVVDDSQLPKDRFSAERLKGVDSTLKIQPAKLEDSAVYLCASSFTGTGQGETQYFGPGTRLLVL.